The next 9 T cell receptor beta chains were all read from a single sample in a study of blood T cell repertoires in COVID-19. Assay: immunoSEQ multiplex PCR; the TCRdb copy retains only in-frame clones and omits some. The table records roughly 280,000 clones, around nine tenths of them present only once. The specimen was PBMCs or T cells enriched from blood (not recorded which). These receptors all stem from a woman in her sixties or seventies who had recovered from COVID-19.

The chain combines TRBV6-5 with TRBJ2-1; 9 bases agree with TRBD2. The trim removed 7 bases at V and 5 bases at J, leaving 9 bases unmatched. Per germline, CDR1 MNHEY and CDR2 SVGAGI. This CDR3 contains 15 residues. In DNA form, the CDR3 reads TGTGCCAGCATCTATGGGGCTAGCGGGAACAATGAGCAGTTCTTC. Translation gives CASIYGASGNNEQFF.

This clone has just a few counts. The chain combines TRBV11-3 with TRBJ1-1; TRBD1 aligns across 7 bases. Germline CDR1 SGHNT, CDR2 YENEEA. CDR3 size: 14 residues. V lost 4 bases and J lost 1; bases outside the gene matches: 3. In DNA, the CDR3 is TGTGCCAGCAGCTGGGACAGCGGGAACACTGAAGCTTTCTTT. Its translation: CASSWDSGNTEAFF.

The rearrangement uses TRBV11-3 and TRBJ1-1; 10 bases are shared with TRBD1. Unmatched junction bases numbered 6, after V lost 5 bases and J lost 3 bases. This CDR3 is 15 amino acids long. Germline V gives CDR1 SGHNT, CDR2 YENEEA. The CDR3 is CASSLRTGGYTEAFF. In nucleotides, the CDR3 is TGTGCCAGCAGCCTAAGGACAGGGGGGTACACTGAAGCTTTCTTT.

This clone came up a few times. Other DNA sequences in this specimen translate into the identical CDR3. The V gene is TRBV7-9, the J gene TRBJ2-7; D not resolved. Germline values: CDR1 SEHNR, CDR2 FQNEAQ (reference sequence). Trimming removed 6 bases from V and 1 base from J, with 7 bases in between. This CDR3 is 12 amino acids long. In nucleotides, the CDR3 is TGTGCCAGCAGTTTCAGTTCCTACGAGCAGTACTTC. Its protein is CASSFSSYEQYF.

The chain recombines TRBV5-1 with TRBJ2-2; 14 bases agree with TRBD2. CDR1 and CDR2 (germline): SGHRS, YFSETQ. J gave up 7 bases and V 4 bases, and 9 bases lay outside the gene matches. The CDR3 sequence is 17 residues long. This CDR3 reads CASSPQTSGGASGELFF. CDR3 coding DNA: TGCGCCAGCAGCCCACAGACTAGCGGGGGGGCAAGCGGGGAGCTGTTTTTT.

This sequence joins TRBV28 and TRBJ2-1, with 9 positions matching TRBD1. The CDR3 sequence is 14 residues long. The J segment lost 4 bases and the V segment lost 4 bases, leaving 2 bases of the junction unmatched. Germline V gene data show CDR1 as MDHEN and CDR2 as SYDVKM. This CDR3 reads CASSSGTGYNEQFF. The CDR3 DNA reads TGTGCCAGCAGTTCCGGGACAGGGTACAATGAGCAGTTCTTC.

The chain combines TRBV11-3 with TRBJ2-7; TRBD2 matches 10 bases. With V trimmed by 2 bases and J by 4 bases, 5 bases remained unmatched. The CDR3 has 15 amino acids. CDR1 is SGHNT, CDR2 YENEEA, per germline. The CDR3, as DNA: TGTGCCAGCAGCTTAACTGTACTAGCGGGGTACGAGCAGTACTTC. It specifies CASSLTVLAGYEQYF.

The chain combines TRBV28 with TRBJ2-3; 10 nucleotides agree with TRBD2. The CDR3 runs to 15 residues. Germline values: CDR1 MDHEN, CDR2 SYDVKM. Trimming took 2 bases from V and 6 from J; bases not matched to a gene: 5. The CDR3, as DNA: TGTGCCAGCAGTTTAGAGCGGGGGGGCATGGATACGCAGTATTTT. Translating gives CASSLERGGMDTQYF.

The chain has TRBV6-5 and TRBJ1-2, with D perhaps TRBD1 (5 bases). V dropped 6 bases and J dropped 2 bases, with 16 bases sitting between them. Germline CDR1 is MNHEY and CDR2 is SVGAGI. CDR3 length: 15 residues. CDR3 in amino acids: CASRGRDAGNYGYTF. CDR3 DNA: TGTGCCAGCAGAGGCCGGGACGCGGGGAACTATGGCTACACCTTC.